This TCR beta chain is from a study of blood T cell repertoires in COVID-19. Study summary: COVID-19 samples from acute and convalescent phases originated in the United States, Italy and Spain. Sources were T cells, B-cell-depleted T cells, or PBMCs; the material itself was cDNA or gDNA.

This clone was detected only a few times. Per the authors' pipeline: Scientists estimated how many nucleated cells there were by amplifying reference gene primers. Here immunoSEQ multiplex PCR was the method, and the copy in TCRdb shows in-frame clones only, minus some. V and J calls and clone size are copied from that table; D and trimming were computed from the DNA. Of roughly 150,000 clones listed, around 81% are singletons. Germline values: CDR1 SEHNR, CDR2 FQNEAQ (reference sequence). The CDR3 has 15 amino acids. V lost 7 bases and J 8 bases, leaving 18 bases between the germline ends. Sequences were obtained from peripheral blood. The TCR comes from a man between 65 and 85 years old with active or convalescent COVID-19. V usage is TRBV7-9 and J usage is TRBJ1-6, with D maybe TRBD1 (5 bases). The CDR3 is CASTLEAGGDSPLHF. CDR3 DNA sequence: TGTGCCAGCACCCTCGAAGCGGGGGGAGATTCACCCCTCCACTTT.